The 27 T cell receptor beta chains presented below share a single source sample, sequenced in a study of brain T cells in children with intractable seizures (TCRdb year 2021). The protocol used for the library was the immunoSEQ multiplex PCR assay. In TCRdb, the immuneACCESS table is reduced to in-frame sequences with V and J assigned. These tables do not hold every clone; where another copy was compared, an unresolved V gene accounts for under half, and the others remain unexplained. The sample table shows about 340,000 clones, and approximately 93% are seen once. Clones ranked in the top ten supply roughly 5.8% of the sample. The intended sense of this specimen's time point label: blood from clinic visit 5 months post-surgery; TSC patient then seizure free. The sample in question was peripheral blood, obtained roughly 5 months after surgery. Receptors originate from a boy less than two years old with tuberous sclerosis and intractable seizures.

The chain recombines TRBV9 with TRBJ1-6; the D gene is possibly TRBD1 (5 bases). Deletions cut 2 bases from V and 11 bases from J, with 11 bases between. The CDR3 runs to 13 residues. CDR1 is SGDLS, CDR2 YYNGEE, per germline. The CDR3 sequence is CASSVWDSAPLHF. CDR3 bases: TGTGCCAGCAGCGTTTGGGACTCGGCACCCCTCCACTTT.

This rearrangement joins TRBV11-3 to TRBJ1-3, with D unclear. Germline CDR1 reads SGHNT; CDR2 reads YENEEA. Trimming stripped 4 bases from V and 7 bases from J, with 20 bases between. This CDR3 has 16 residues. CDR3 DNA: TGTGCCAGCAGCTCAAACCAACTTTCCCCCTTTAACACCATATATTTT. This sequence encodes CASSSNQLSPFNTIYF.

As DNA, the CDR3 is TGTGCCAGCAGCTCGCAACCCAGGGACACCGGAGATACGCAGTATTTT. Translated, it gives CASSSQPRDTGDTQYF. The chain employs TRBV7-2 and TRBJ2-3; tentatively, D is TRBD1 (6 bases). V shed 4 bases and J shed 5 bases, with 19 bases lying between them. Per the germline V gene, CDR1 is SGHTA and CDR2 is FQGNSA. The CDR3 contains 16 residues.

The chain uses TRBV29-1 and TRBJ1-1; D not certain. The germline V and J ends were trimmed by 6 bases and 1 base, with 15 bases remaining between them. This CDR3 comprises 14 residues. Looked up from germline, CDR1 is SQVTM and CDR2 is ANQGSEA. CDR3 loop: CSVYRVPRNTEAFF. The CDR3 DNA sequence: TGCAGCGTATACCGGGTCCCCAGGAACACTGAAGCTTTCTTT.

The gene calls are TRBV12-3 or TRBV12-4 and TRBJ2-5; possibly TRBD1 or TRBD2 for D (5 bases each). The CDR3 contains 13 residues. Trimming cost V 6 bases and J 7 bases, with 15 bases left between them. The CDR3, as DNA: TGTGCCAGCAGGAATTCAGGTGGGGGGACCCAGTACTTC. Its translation: CASRNSGGGTQYF.

J is TRBJ1-1 and V is TRBV3-1 (or the pseudogene TRBV3-2); D may be TRBD1 (5 bases). The CDR3 has 15 residues. Trimming removed 0 bases from V and 10 bases from J, with 18 bases in between. Germline CDR1 and CDR2: LGHDT and YNNKEL (reference sequence). CDR3 region: CASSQEKGLGTSAFF. In DNA form, the CDR3 reads TGTGCCAGCAGCCAAGAGAAGGGGCTGGGGACCTCAGCTTTCTTT.

This chain connects TRBV25-1 to TRBJ1-2; D is ambiguous. Trimming shortened V by 1 base and J by 3 bases, and 6 bases separated the two germline ends. The CDR3 sequence is 13 residues long. Germline-derived CDR1 and CDR2 are MGHDK and SYGVNS. CDR3 sequence: CASSELGYYGYTF. The CDR3 coding sequence is TGTGCCAGCAGTGAATTAGGGTACTATGGCTACACCTTC.

The chain carries TRBV19 and TRBJ1-1, with D possibly being TRBD1 (6 bases). This CDR3 contains 13 residues. Trimming pared 5 bases from V and 5 bases from J, leaving 12 bases between. CDR1 and CDR2 (germline): LNHDA, SQIVND (reference sequence). CDR3 sequence reads: CASSVGGGTEAFF. CDR3 DNA: TGTGCCAGTAGTGTCGGAGGGGGAACTGAAGCTTTCTTT.

The sample holds one count of this clone. The V and J genes are TRBV5-1 and TRBJ2-3, with D possibly called TRBD1 or TRBD2 (5 bases each). With 0 bases removed from V and 0 bases from J, the gap between germline ends came to 8 bases. The CDR3 contains 15 residues. The germline V gene has CDR1 SGHRS and CDR2 YFSETQ. The CDR3 loop is CASSLDGTSTDTQYF. CDR3 DNA sequence: TGCGCCAGCAGCTTGGACGGGACCAGCACAGATACGCAGTATTTT. Full variable domain (rest looked up from reference TRBV5-1 and TRBJ2-3): KAGVTQTPRYLIKTRGQQVTLSCSPISGHRSVSWYQQTPGQGLQFLFEYFSETQRNKGNFPGRFSGRQFSNSRSEMNVSTLELGDSALYLCASSLDGTSTDTQYFGPGTRLTVL.

The chain combines TRBV19 with TRBJ2-7; possible D gene TRBD2, 6 bases. CDR1 and CDR2 from the germline V gene are LNHDA and SQIVND (reference sequence). The CDR3 spans 15 residues. V shed 3 bases and J shed 3 bases, with 15 bases lying between them. CDR3 sequence (DNA): TGTGCCAGTAGTATCGGAAACGGGGGATTCTACGAGCAGTACTTC. Encoded protein: CASSIGNGGFYEQYF.

This chain connects TRBV7-8 to TRBJ2-3, with TRBD2 identical over 8 bases. The CDR3 runs 14 residues. Germline V gene data show CDR1 as SGHVS and CDR2 as FQNEAQ. Losses at the gene ends were 8 bases for V and 6 bases for J; bases not matched to a gene: 10. The CDR3 DNA follows: TGTGCCAGCCACCGGGGGGGCTCAGCGGATACGCAGTATTTT. It is translated as CASHRGGSADTQYF. Filled out from reference TRBV7-8 and TRBJ2-3, the complete variable domain reads GAGVSQSPRYKVAKRGQDVALRCDPISGHVSLFWYQQALGQGPEFLTYFQNEAQLDKSGLPSDRFFAERPEGSVSTLKIQRTQQEDSAVYLCASHRGGSADTQYFGPGTRLTVL.

Only one count was recorded for this clone. The chain joins TRBV14 to TRBJ1-4; the match to TRBD1 covers 7 bases. CDR1 is SGHDN, CDR2 FVKESK, per germline. Trimming took 1 base from V and 8 from J; bases not matched to a gene: 7. This CDR3 has 15 amino acids. The DNA of the CDR3 is TGTGCCAGCAGCCAAGGGAGGGGGCTGAGAGAAAAACTGTTTTTT. Encoded protein: CASSQGRGLREKLFF. The entire variable domain, with the rest obtained from reference TRBV14 and TRBJ1-4, is as follows: EAGVTQFPSHSVIEKGQTVTLRCDPISGHDNLYWYRRVMGKEIKFLLHFVKESKQDESGMPNNRFLAERTGGTYSTLKVQPAELEDSGVYFCASSQGRGLREKLFFGSGTQLSVL.

This clone came up once. The V gene is TRBV6-5, the J gene TRBJ1-5; D is unclear. The CDR3 spans 15 residues. V was trimmed by 0 bases and J by 0 bases, leaving 6 bases between them. Germline CDR1 reads MNHEY; CDR2 reads SVGAGI. The CDR3 spells CASSYSATSNQPQHF. CDR3 coding DNA: TGTGCCAGCAGTTACTCGGCGACTAGCAATCAGCCCCAGCATTTT.

This clone appeared a single time. The V gene is TRBV29-1, the J gene TRBJ2-7; 8 bases agree with TRBD1. This CDR3 is 13 amino acids long. Germline assignment: CDR1 SQVTM and CDR2 ANQGSEA. Trimming cost V 6 bases and J 2 bases; bases outside gene matches: 6. In nucleotides, the CDR3 is TGCAGCGTCCAAGGACAGGGAGCCTACGAGCAGTACTTC. The encoded protein is CSVQGQGAYEQYF.

The V gene is TRBV7-2, the J gene TRBJ1-1; D gene uncertain. V was clipped by 4 bases and J by 1 base, with 7 bases between them. Germline assignment: CDR1 SGHTA and CDR2 FQGNSA. The CDR3 totals 13 residues. The CDR3 loop is CASSWTGNTEAFF. DNA for the CDR3: TGTGCCAGCAGCTGGACCGGGAACACTGAAGCTTTCTTT.

The V and J genes are TRBV14 and TRBJ2-7; D tentatively fits TRBD1 or TRBD2 (5 bases each). Germline V gene sequence: CDR1 SGHDN, CDR2 FVKESK. The CDR3 sequence is 15 residues long. Trimming removed 0 bases at V and 4 bases at J, with 13 bases between. CDR3 DNA sequence: TGTGCCAGCAGCCAAGAACCAGCGTGGGGGTACGAGCAGTACTTC. Translating it yields CASSQEPAWGYEQYF.

The chain recombines TRBV6-5 with TRBJ1-2, with D unresolved. CDR1 and CDR2 from the germline V gene are MNHEY and SVGAGI. The CDR3 length is 13 residues. Trimming left V 6 bases short and J 3 bases short, with 11 bases between. The CDR3 is CASRGSVYYGYTF. The DNA for the CDR3 is TGTGCCAGCAGGGGTTCAGTTTACTATGGCTACACCTTC.

This chain connects TRBV7-9 to TRBJ1-1; 8 bases align to TRBD1. The germline V gene has CDR1 SEHNR and CDR2 FQNEAQ (reference sequence). V lost 5 bases to trimming and J lost 1 base; unmatched junction nucleotides: 6. The CDR3 sequence is 15 residues long. CDR3 in DNA: TGTGCCAGCAGCCACAGGGGGAAGGCGAACACTGAAGCTTTCTTT. Its protein is CASSHRGKANTEAFF.

V gene TRBV7-3 combines with J gene TRBJ1-2; maybe TRBD1 (6 bases). Trimming took off 0 bases at V and 8 bases at J, with 13 bases between the two ends. The CDR3 is 14 amino acids. Germline V lookup: CDR1 SGHTA, CDR2 FQGTGA. The CDR3 DNA reads TGTGCCAGCAGCTTAACCCCCGGGGGCGGGGGCTACACCTTC. As protein: CASSLTPGGGGYTF.

This chain uses TRBV13 with TRBJ2-3; 8 nucleotides agree with TRBD2. The germline V gene encodes CDR1 PRHDT and CDR2 FYEKMQ (reference sequence). The CDR3 spans 22 residues. V was clipped by 7 bases and J by 6 bases; unmatched bases: 33. For the CDR3, the DNA is TGTGCCAGCACCATGGGATGGGGGTCGGGTAGCGGGAAAGCGAGTGTTCGGGATACGCAGTATTTT. Residues: CASTMGWGSGSGKASVRDTQYF.

Here the CDR3 DNA reads TGCAGCGTCGGGACATCGAACACCGGGGAGCTGTTTTTT. Its protein product is CSVGTSNTGELFF. The chain has TRBV29-1 and TRBJ2-2, with D possibly matching TRBD1 (6 bases). The CDR3 runs to 13 residues. Germline CDR1 reads SQVTM; CDR2 reads ANQGSEA. V was pared by 6 bases and J by 0 bases, with 8 bases between.

V usage is TRBV6-5 and J usage is TRBJ1-1; D not certain. This CDR3 contains 15 residues. V dropped 6 bases and J dropped 0 bases, with 14 bases sitting between them. Germline V lookup: CDR1 MNHEY, CDR2 SVGAGI. The CDR3 protein is CASSRTGSMNTEAFF. In DNA, the CDR3 is TGTGCCAGCAGCCGAACGGGCTCAATGAACACTGAAGCTTTCTTT.

The chain carries TRBV6-5 and TRBJ2-7; 8 positions match TRBD2. The CDR3 contains 15 residues. The germline gives CDR1 MNHEY, CDR2 SVGAGI. The junction had 10 bases not matched to a gene; V was cut back by 2 bases and J by 7 bases. The CDR3, as DNA: TGTGCCAGCAGTTACCCGGGAGGGCCAGTGGGGGAGCAGTACTTC. This codes for CASSYPGGPVGEQYF.

This clone came up once. The rearrangement uses TRBV15 and TRBJ2-7; 11 positions agree with TRBD1. The CDR3 consists of 15 residues. CDR1 LNHNV and CDR2 YYDKDF come from the germline V gene (reference sequence). The V and J ends lost 2 bases and 2 bases, in that order; junction bases with no gene match: 2. The CDR3, as DNA: TGTGCCACCAGCAGACAGGGACAGGGGGCCTACGAGCAGTACTTC. Amino acid sequence: CATSRQGQGAYEQYF.

The rearrangement joins TRBV6-5 to TRBJ1-5; D unclear. Germline V gene lookup returns CDR1 MNHEY and CDR2 SVGAGI. The germline V and J ends were trimmed by 4 bases and 3 bases, with 10 bases remaining between them. This CDR3 has 14 amino acids. CDR3 nucleotide sequence: TGTGCCAGCAGTTTCGACGCTACCAATCAGCCCCAGCATTTT. Its protein product is CASSFDATNQPQHF.

The chain is built from TRBV5-6 and TRBJ2-7; no reliable D call. The CDR3 contains 13 residues. Germline CDR1 and CDR2: SGHDT and YYEEEE. V was trimmed by 0 bases and J by 7 bases, leaving 11 bases between them. The DNA of the CDR3 is TGTGCCAGCAGCTTGGACACCTCCGGGGAGCAGTACTTC. Translation: CASSLDTSGEQYF. Using reference TRBV5-6 and TRBJ2-7 for the parts outside the CDR3, the full variable domain is DAGVTQSPTHLIKTRGQQVTLRCSPKSGHDTVSWYQQALGQGPQFIFQYYEEEERQRGNFPDRFSGHQFPNYSSELNVNALLLGDSALYLCASSLDTSGEQYFGPGTRLTVT.

The V gene is TRBV11-2, the J gene TRBJ1-2; D call uncertain. Germline-derived CDR1 and CDR2 are SGHAT and FQNNGV. The CDR3 length is 13 residues. Trimming pared 0 bases from V and 4 bases from J, leaving 6 bases between. Here the CDR3 reads CASSLEDVYGYTF. The DNA of the CDR3 is TGTGCCAGCAGCTTAGAGGATGTCTATGGCTACACCTTC.